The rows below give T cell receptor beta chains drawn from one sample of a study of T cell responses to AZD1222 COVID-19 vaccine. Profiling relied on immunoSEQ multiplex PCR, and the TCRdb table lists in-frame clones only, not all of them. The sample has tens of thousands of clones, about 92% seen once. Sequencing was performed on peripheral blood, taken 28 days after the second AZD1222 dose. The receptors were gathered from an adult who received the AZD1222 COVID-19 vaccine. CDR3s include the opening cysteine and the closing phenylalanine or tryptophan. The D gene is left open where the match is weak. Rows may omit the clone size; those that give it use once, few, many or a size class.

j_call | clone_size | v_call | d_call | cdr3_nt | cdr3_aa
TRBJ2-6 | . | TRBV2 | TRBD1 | TGTGCCAGCAGTGATAGGAGCAGGGGGATGTCTGGGGCCAACGTCCTGACTTTC | CASSDRSRGMSGANVLTF
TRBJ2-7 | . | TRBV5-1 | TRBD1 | TGCGCCAGCAGCCCAGGGGGTAGGATCGACGAGCAGTACTTC | CASSPGGRIDEQYF
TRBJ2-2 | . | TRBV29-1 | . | TGCAGCGTGAACAGGGGGGGCACCGGGGAGCTGTTTTTT | CSVNRGGTGELFF
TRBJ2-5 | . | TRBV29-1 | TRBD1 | TGCAGCGTGAGGGGGACAGGGGGCGCGGAGGAGACCCAGTACTTC | CSVRGTGGAEETQYF
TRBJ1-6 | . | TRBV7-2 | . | TGTGCCAGCAGCTTACAAGGCCGGCTATCGGGTTCACCCCTCCACTTT | CASSLQGRLSGSPLHF
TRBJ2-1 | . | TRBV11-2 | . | TGTGCCAGCAGCTTAGTTCCCGTAGCCGGTAATGAGCAGTTCTTC | CASSLVPVAGNEQFF
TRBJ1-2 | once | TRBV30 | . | TGTGCCTGGAGTGTAGGGCAGCTCTATGGCTACACCTTC | CAWSVGQLYGYTF
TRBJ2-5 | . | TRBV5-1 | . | TGCGCCAGCAGCCCGAGTCGAGAGACCCAGTACTTC | CASSPSRETQYF
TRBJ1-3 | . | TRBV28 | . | TGTGCCAGCAGATCAACAGGGACTGGAAACACCATATATTTT | CASRSTGTGNTIYF
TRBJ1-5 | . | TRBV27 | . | TGTGCCAGCCGGGACGTAGAAAGCAATCAGCCCCAGCATTTT | CASRDVESNQPQHF
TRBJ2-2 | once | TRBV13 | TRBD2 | TGTGCCAGCAGCCACTGGACTAGCGGGAGGAACACCGGGGAGCTGTTTTTT | CASSHWTSGRNTGELFF
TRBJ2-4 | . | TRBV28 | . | TGTGCCAGCAGTTCCCAGTACGGGGCCAAAAACATTCAGTACTTC | CASSSQYGAKNIQYF
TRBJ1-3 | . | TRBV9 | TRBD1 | TGTGCCAGCAGCACAGGACAGGGTTTTCACACCATATATTTT | CASSTGQGFHTIYF
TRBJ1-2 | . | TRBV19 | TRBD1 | TGTGCCAGTAGTACCTCATCAGGGGGCCTCAACTATGGCTACACCTTC | CASSTSSGGLNYGYTF
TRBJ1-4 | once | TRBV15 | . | TGTGCCACCAGCAGATCCATCCGGGGGTTTGGCGCCGGCAGTCGAGAAAAACTGTTTTTT | CATSRSIRGFGAGSREKLFF
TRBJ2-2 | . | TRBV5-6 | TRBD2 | TGTGCCAGCAGCCTAGCGGGAGTTAGCACCGGGGAGCTGTTTTTT | CASSLAGVSTGELFF
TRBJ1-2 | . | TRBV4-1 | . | TGCGCCAGCAGCCAAGATCCGCAGGGCTATGGCTACACCTTC | CASSQDPQGYGYTF
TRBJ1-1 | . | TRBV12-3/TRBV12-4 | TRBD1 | TGTGCCAGCAGAAACACAGGGGGCCCTGAAGCTTTCTTT | CASRNTGGPEAFF
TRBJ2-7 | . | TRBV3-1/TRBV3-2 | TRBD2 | TGTGCCAGCAGCCAACTGTATACTAGCGGGCCGTCCTACGAGCAGTACTTC | CASSQLYTSGPSYEQYF
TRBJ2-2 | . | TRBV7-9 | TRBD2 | TGTGCCAGCAGCTCCTCCCGAGAGGGAGGGTCGGTCACCGGGGAGCTGTTTTTT | CASSSSREGGSVTGELFF
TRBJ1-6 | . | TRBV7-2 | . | TGTGCCAGCAGCCCCGGCCGTGACGGGCCAATCGGGCCTTCACCCCTCCACTTT | CASSPGRDGPIGPSPLHF
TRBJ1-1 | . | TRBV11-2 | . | TGTGCCAGCAGCTTAGGAGCGGCGGGCGGCACTGAAGCTTTCTTT | CASSLGAAGGTEAFF
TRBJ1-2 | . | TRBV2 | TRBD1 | TGTGCCAGCAGTGAAACTCCGACAGGGGGCAATGGCTACACCTTC | CASSETPTGGNGYTF
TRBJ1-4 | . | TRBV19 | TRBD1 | TGTGCCAGTAGTCTGCCGACAGGGATGCCTAATGAAAAACTGTTTTTT | CASSLPTGMPNEKLFF
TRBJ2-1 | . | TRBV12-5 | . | TGTGCTAGTGGTACAAATGAGCAGTTCTTC | CASGTNEQFF
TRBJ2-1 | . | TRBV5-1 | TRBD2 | TGCGCCAGCAGCTTGGATACTAGCGGGAGTCTGGTCTTC | CASSLDTSGSLVF
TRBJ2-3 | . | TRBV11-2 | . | TGTGCCAGCAGCGCAGGGGGGGGTATGAAGGGCACAGATACGCAGTATTTT | CASSAGGGMKGTDTQYF
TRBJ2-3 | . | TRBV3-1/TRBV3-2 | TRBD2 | TGTGCCAGTAACGGCGGAAGCGGGAGGGCGGATACGCAGTATTTT | CASNGGSGRADTQYF
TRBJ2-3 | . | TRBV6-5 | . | TGTGCCAGCAGTTACAGGGGGACAGATACGCAGTATTTT | CASSYRGTDTQYF
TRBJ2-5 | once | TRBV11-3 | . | TGTGCCAGCAGCTTGGGCGGACAAGAGACCCAGTACTTC | CASSLGGQETQYF
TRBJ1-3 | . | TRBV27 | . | TGTGCCAGCAGGGCCGGGATTCAGGGAAACACCATATATTTT | CASRAGIQGNTIYF
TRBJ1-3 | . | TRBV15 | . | TGTGCCACCAGCAGAGTACGGACTGGAAACACCATATATTTT | CATSRVRTGNTIYF
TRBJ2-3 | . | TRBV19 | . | TGTGCCAGTAGTAGGAGAGATACGCAGTATTTT | CASSRRDTQYF
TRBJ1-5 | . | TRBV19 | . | TGTGCCAGTAGTATATGGGGGCGGAGCCTTAGCAATCAGCCCCAGCATTTT | CASSIWGRSLSNQPQHF
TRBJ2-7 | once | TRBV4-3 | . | TGCGCCAGCAGCCAAGTTGGCAGGGGAACCGAGCAGTACTTC | CASSQVGRGTEQYF
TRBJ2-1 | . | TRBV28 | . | TGTGCCAGCAGTTTAAGTCAGAGCAATGAGCAGTTCTTC | CASSLSQSNEQFF
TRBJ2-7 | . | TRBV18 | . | TGTGCCAGCTCACCGTTCCAGACTCAAGGGGGCGAGCAGTACTTC | CASSPFQTQGGEQYF
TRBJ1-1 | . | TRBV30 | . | TGTGCCTGGAGTGTAAACACTGAAGCTTTCTTT | CAWSVNTEAFF
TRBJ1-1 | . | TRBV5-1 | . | TGCGCCAGCAGCGCGGGACGGAGAAACACTGAAGCTTTCTTT | CASSAGRRNTEAFF
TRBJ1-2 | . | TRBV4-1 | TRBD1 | TGCGCCAGCAGCCAAGTGATTGGCAGGGGGCAAGTATCGGATGGCTACACCTTC | CASSQVIGRGQVSDGYTF
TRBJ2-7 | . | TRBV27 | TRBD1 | TGTGCCAGCAGTTACGGACAGGAGGCCTACGAGCAGTACTTC | CASSYGQEAYEQYF
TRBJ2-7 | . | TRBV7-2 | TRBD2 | TGTGCCAGCAGCGCGGGACTAGCAGTGGGAGAGCAGTACTTC | CASSAGLAVGEQYF
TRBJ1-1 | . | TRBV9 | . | TGTGCCAGCAGCGTAGAGGATCGCAGGGGCACTGAAGCTTTCTTT | CASSVEDRRGTEAFF
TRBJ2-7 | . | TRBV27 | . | TGTGCCAGCAGTTTATGGAGCGAGAACGAGCAGTACTTC | CASSLWSENEQYF
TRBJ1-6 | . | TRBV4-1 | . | TGCGCCAGCAGCCAAACAGGTGCTGGATTTTCACCCCTCCACTTT | CASSQTGAGFSPLHF
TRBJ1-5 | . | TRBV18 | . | TGTGCCAGCTCACCACAACCAGGCGATCAGCCCCAGCATTTT | CASSPQPGDQPQHF
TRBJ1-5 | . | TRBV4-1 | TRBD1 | TGCGCCAGCAGCCAAGAGGACAGGGTAGTTCAGCCCCAGCATTTT | CASSQEDRVVQPQHF
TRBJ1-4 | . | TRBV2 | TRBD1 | TGTGCCAGCAATAGGGACAGGGATGAAAAACTGTTTTTT | CASNRDRDEKLFF
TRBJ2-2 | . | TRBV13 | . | TGTGCCAGCAGCCCCGCCGGGACTCCTACCGGGGAGCTGTTTTTT | CASSPAGTPTGELFF
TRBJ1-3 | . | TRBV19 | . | TGTGCCAGTAATCCACGGGCCGGTGGAAACACCATATATTTT | CASNPRAGGNTIYF